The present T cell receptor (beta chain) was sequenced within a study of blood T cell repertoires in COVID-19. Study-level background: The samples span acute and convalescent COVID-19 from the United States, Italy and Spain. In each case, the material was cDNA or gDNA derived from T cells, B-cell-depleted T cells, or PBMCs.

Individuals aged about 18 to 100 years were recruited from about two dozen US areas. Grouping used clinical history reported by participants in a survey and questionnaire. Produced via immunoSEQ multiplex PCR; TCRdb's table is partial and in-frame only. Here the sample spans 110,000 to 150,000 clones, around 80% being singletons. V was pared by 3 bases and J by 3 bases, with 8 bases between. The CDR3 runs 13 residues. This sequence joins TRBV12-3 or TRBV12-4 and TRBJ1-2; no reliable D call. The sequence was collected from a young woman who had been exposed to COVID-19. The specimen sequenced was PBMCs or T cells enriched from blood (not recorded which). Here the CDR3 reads CASSFGQYYGYTF. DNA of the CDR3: TGTGCCAGCAGTTTTGGGCAGTACTATGGCTACACCTTC.